What follows describes a single T cell receptor (beta chain). CDR1 SGHRS and CDR2 YFSETQ come from the germline V gene. The CDR3 totals 13 residues. Trimming shortened V by 0 bases and J by 7 bases, and 5 bases separated the two germline ends. Measured with immunoSEQ multiplex PCR; TCRdb has only the in-frame clones, and not every one. The table lists approximately 100,000 clones, around nine tenths of them singletons. The sample originates from a study of control samples from healthy donors and cancer patients. This sequence was found in a man aged 25 to 40 in good health. The rearrangement joins TRBV5-1 to TRBJ1-6, with unresolved D. Sequenced sample: blood. The CDR3 loop is CASSLGGNSPLHF. The CDR3 region has the DNA TGCGCCAGCAGCTTGGGGGGAAATTCACCCCTCCACTTT.